This TCR beta chain was found in a study of T cell responses to AZD1222 COVID-19 vaccine. Study findings and constraints: Donors were chiefly white British, with a greater number of females, and clonal diversity was perhaps underestimated. Seropositivity was recorded at baseline in only a handful of AZD1222 recipients.

A note on this clone: Its matching antigen is unknown.

Sequencing used immunoSEQ multiplex PCR; TCRdb keeps in-frame clones, though not all of them. The table lists roughly 130,000 clones, over 90% of them singletons. CDR3 length: 15 residues. J gave up 3 bases and V 2 bases, and 7 bases lay outside the gene matches. Per the germline V gene, CDR1 is MGHRA and CDR2 is YSYEKL. This sample comprised peripheral blood, obtained on day 0 of AZD1222 vaccination. This rearrangement joins TRBV4-1 to TRBJ2-7, with 7 bases aligning to TRBD1. The source of this sequence is an adult in good health. The CDR3 here is CASSQYRGRVYEQYF. DNA for the CDR3: TGCGCCAGCAGCCAATACAGGGGACGGGTCTACGAGCAGTACTTC.